Sequencing of this T cell receptor beta chain was carried out in a study of response to subunit inactivated influenza vaccine. Looked up from germline, CDR1 is DFQATT and CDR2 is SNEGSKA (reference sequence). The V end lost 4 bases, the J end lost 0 bases, and 9 bases lay between the germline ends. This CDR3 region has 13 residues. In the case of this clonotype: The target antigen is unknown.

One entry per CDR3 protein, called by TCRdb with MiXCR from the RT-PCR reads. The sample lists roughly 780,000 distinct CDR3 sequences; approximately 17% were seen once. Points from the study as a whole: Seasonal influenza vaccination, on each occasion, was suggested by the authors to recruit few new T cells.

Source: PBMCs from blood, taken around 5 days after vaccination. V gene TRBV20-1 combines with J gene TRBJ1-1; D call uncertain. The receptor was isolated from a man in his forties or fifties who received an inactivated influenza vaccine. This CDR3 is CSAKTNMNTEAFF. The CDR3, as DNA: TGCAGTGCTAAAACCAACATGAACACTGAAGCTTTCTTT.